A single sample is the source of the 14 T cell receptor beta chains below, sequenced in a study of early T cells in non-severe SARS-CoV-2 infection. MiXCR was run by TCRdb on the 5' RACE reads, yielding one entry per CDR3 protein. Of roughly 70,000 distinct CDR3 sequences in the sample, under 15% were seen once. The sequencing input was whole blood. These TCRs come from an adult who was a healthcare worker with PCR-confirmed SARS-CoV-2 infection or an uninfected control (not recorded which).

As DNA, the CDR3 is TGTGCCAGCAGCTTAGTGGCCAGCTCCTATGGCTACACCTTC. Translation: CASSLVASSYGYTF. The chain joins TRBV11-2 to TRBJ1-2; D uncertain. V lost 1 base to trimming and J lost 4 bases, with 10 bases between them. The germline CDR1 and CDR2 sequences are SGHAT and FQNNGV. The CDR3 has 14 amino acids.

V is TRBV12-3 or TRBV12-4 and J is TRBJ1-3; TRBD1 agrees at 8 bases. The CDR3 sequence is 13 residues long. J gave up 7 bases and V 6 bases, and 5 bases lay outside the gene matches. In DNA, the CDR3 is TGTGCCAGCAGGGACAGGGAGAGGAACACCATATATTTT. Translation gives CASRDRERNTIYF.

V gene TRBV9 combines with J gene TRBJ2-7; unclear D gene. Germline values: CDR1 SGDLS, CDR2 YYNGEE. The CDR3 is 13 amino acids. V was clipped by 4 bases and J by 2 bases, with 10 bases between them. CDR3 loop: CASSLRPAYEQYF. The CDR3 bases are TGTGCCAGCAGCCTTCGGCCCGCCTACGAGCAGTACTTC.

This chain joins TRBV3-1 and TRBJ2-1; the match to TRBD1 covers 12 bases. V was pared by 6 bases and J by 9 bases, with 12 bases of the junction left unmatched. The germline gives CDR1 LGHDT, CDR2 YNNKEL (reference sequence). CDR3 length equals 16 residues. The CDR3 reads CASRPRDRGRRGEQFF. The CDR3, as DNA: TGTGCCAGCAGGCCCCGGGACAGGGGGCGACGGGGTGAGCAGTTCTTC.

This clonotype was observed at least ten times. This chain uses TRBV29-1 with TRBJ2-7; no reliable D call. Germline loops: CDR1 SQVTM, CDR2 ANQGSEA. The CDR3 sequence is 13 residues long. The ends were cut back, 4 bases at V and 1 base at J, with 11 bases in the middle. For the CDR3, the DNA is TGCAGCGTTGTATCAGAGGATTCCTACGAGCAGTACTTC. Translation gives CSVVSEDSYEQYF.

This clonotype was recorded at least ten times. The chain has TRBV5-1 and TRBJ1-1; possibly TRBD1 for D (6 bases). The CDR3 covers 15 residues. V was shortened by 0 bases and J by 1 base, with 10 bases between the two germline ends. CDR1 and CDR2 from the germline V gene are SGHRS and YFSETQ. This CDR3 reads CASSLDPGENTEAFF. The CDR3 DNA reads as TGCGCCAGCAGCTTGGATCCAGGGGAGAACACTGAAGCTTTCTTT.

This clonotype was seen at least ten times. The chain links TRBV7-8 to TRBJ2-1; TRBD2 might be the D (6 bases). The CDR3 contains 14 residues. In germline, CDR1 is SGHVS, CDR2 FQNEAQ. The ends were cut back, 4 bases at V and 5 bases at J, with 12 bases in the middle. CDR3 coding DNA: TGTGCCAGCAGCTCAAGGGACTTCCACAATGAGCAGTTCTTC. As protein: CASSSRDFHNEQFF.

The gene calls are TRBV7-2 and TRBJ2-3; possibly TRBD1 for D (6 bases). The CDR3 is made up of 15 amino acids. Per the germline V gene, CDR1 is SGHTA and CDR2 is FQGNSA. V gave up 1 base and J gave up 1 base, with 9 bases separating them. CDR3 loop: CASSLGDTGTDTQYF. As DNA, the CDR3 is TGTGCCAGCAGCTTAGGGGACACCGGCACAGATACGCAGTATTTT.

The chain carries TRBV3-1 and TRBJ1-4, with 9 positions matching TRBD1. V lost 7 bases and J lost 5; bases outside the gene matches: 5. CDR3 length: 14 residues. The germline CDR1 and CDR2 sequences are LGHDT and YNNKEL (reference sequence). Here the CDR3 reads CASKTGTGNEKLFF. In nucleotides, the CDR3 is TGTGCCAGCAAAACCGGGACAGGGAATGAAAAACTGTTTTTT.

This clonotype was seen repeatedly, ten times or more. The CDR3 is CSARGQTTYEQYF. DNA of the CDR3: TGCAGTGCTAGAGGACAGACTACCTACGAGCAGTACTTC. V usage is TRBV20-1 and J usage is TRBJ2-7; D is tentatively TRBD1 or TRBD2 (5 bases each). Germline V CDR1 and CDR2: DFQATT, SNEGSKA (reference sequence). This CDR3 spans 13 amino acids. The ends were cut back, 1 base at V and 2 bases at J, with 9 bases in the middle.

The V call is TRBV13, the J call TRBJ2-7, with a tentative D call TRBD1 (6 bases). The V end was cut by 3 bases, the J end by 2 bases, with 11 bases between. This CDR3 spans 14 amino acids. The germline gives CDR1 PRHDT, CDR2 FYEKMQ (reference sequence). In nucleotides, the CDR3 is TGTGCCAGCAGCTTCGGGACAACTACCTACGAGCAGTACTTC. Its translation is CASSFGTTTYEQYF.

This clonotype showed up many times. V and J are TRBV11-2 and TRBJ1-5; D is unclear. The CDR3 sequence is 14 residues long. CDR1 and CDR2 from the germline V gene are SGHAT and FQNNGV. The ends were cut back, 4 bases at V and 4 bases at J, with 11 bases in the middle. CDR3 protein: CASSSMSGNQPQHF. Written as DNA, the CDR3 is TGTGCCAGCAGCTCAATGTCGGGTAATCAGCCCCAGCATTTT.

This clonotype was observed many times. The chain has TRBV5-1 and TRBJ2-2; TRBD2 is a possible D gene (5 bases). V was cut by 2 bases and J by 7 bases, with 12 bases left in between. The CDR3 spans 14 residues. Germline V gene sequence: CDR1 SGHRS, CDR2 YFSETQ. The DNA of the CDR3 is TGCGCCAGCAGCTTCGGAAGTGCGGGCGGGGAGCTGTTTTTT. Translated, it gives CASSFGSAGGELFF.

This clonotype came up many times. The chain recombines TRBV11-2 with TRBJ2-2; 13 nucleotides line up with TRBD2. V was pared by 5 bases and J by 5 bases, with 5 bases of the junction left unmatched. CDR1 and CDR2 from the germline V gene are SGHAT and FQNNGV. CDR3 length equals 16 residues. In DNA, the CDR3 is TGTGCCAGCAGCCTGACTAGCGGGGGGTTTACCGGGGAGCTGTTTTTT. Encoded protein: CASSLTSGGFTGELFF.